These T cell receptor beta chains were read from a single sample in a study of blood T cells in healthy people across ages. MiXCR, run by TCRdb on the 5' RACE reads, gives a single entry per CDR3 protein. Of 630,000 or so distinct CDR3 sequences listed, roughly 31% are singletons. The specimen was blood. The receptors were sampled from an elderly woman in good health. The CDR3 runs from the conserved cysteine through the conserved F or W. The order of the fields is J gene, V gene, clone size, CDR3 length, D gene, CDR3 DNA, CDR3 protein. A D gene is named only where the DNA matches it firmly. Clone size is stated in some rows and not others, as once, few, many or a class when expanded.

TRBJ1-1 TRBV19 few 13 - TGTGCCACCATGATACAGGGTCCCCCTGGAGCTTTCTTT CATMIQGPPGAFF
TRBJ2-1 TRBV9 - 16 - TGTGCTAGCAGCGGCTCTGTGGTAGGGCCGGACAATGAGCAGTTCTTC CASSGSVVGPDNEQFF
TRBJ2-7 TRBV7-8 - 16 - TGTGCCAGCGGCTTAACGGGGGACTCATTCTCCTACGGGCAGTACTTC CASGLTGDSFSYGQYF
TRBJ1-5 TRBV6-6 few 15 TRBD1 TGTGCCAGCAGTTCTCGTCGACAGGGCGGTCAGCCCCAGCATTTT CASSSRRQGGQPQHF
TRBJ1-2 TRBV20-1 - 12 TRBD1 TGCAGTGCTCTGACAGGGACGGGCGGCTACACCTTC CSALTGTGGYTF
TRBJ1-2 TRBV11-2 few 15 TRBD1 TGTGCCGGCAGCCGAACAGGGGGTTCTGATCATGGCTACACCTTC CAGSRTGGSDHGYTF
TRBJ2-3 TRBV7-2 - 18 TRBD2 TGTGCCAGCAGCTTAGTTAGCCCGGGGGGGATAAGCACAGATACGCAGTATTTT CASSLVSPGGISTDTQYF
TRBJ2-1 TRBV7-6 - 16 TRBD1 TGTGCCAGCAGCTTAGTGGGGACAGAAAATACCAATGAGCAGTTCTTC CASSLVGTENTNEQFF
TRBJ2-7 TRBV6-2/TRBV6-3 - 10 - TGTGCCAGCGGAGGTAATGAGCAGTACTTC CASGGNEQYF
TRBJ2-5 TRBV18 many 15 TRBD2 TGTGCCAGCTCAGTCAGCGGGGGGATCCAAGAGACCCAGTACTTC CASSVSGGIQETQYF
TRBJ2-5 TRBV7-9 - 15 TRBD2 TGTGCCAGTAGCTTAGCAAGGGGCGGGGGAGAGACCCAGTACTTC CASSLARGGGETQYF
TRBJ2-7 TRBV7-6 many 13 TRBD2 TGTGCCAGCAGTGATAGGGGAGCGGGGGAGCAGTACTTC CASSDRGAGEQYF
TRBJ1-4 TRBV5-1 many 15 - TGCGCCAGCAGCTGGGGCTCGTCAACTAATGAAAAACTGTTTTTT CASSWGSSTNEKLFF
TRBJ2-7 TRBV19 - 15 - TGTGCCGGTAGTATAGATCATTGGGGAAACTACGAGCAGTACTTC CAGSIDHWGNYEQYF
TRBJ2-3 TRBV5-5 - 18 TRBD2 TGTGCCAGCAGCCCCGGGACTAGCGGGGGGCTCCTTACAGATACGCAGTATTTT CASSPGTSGGLLTDTQYF
TRBJ2-1 TRBV20-1 many 13 - TGCAGTGCCGGCAGGGGGGCATCGAATGAGCAGTTCTTC CSAGRGASNEQFF
TRBJ2-3 TRBV7-2 few 14 - TGTGCCAGCAGCTTAATTGGGGGCGGGGATACGCAGTATTTT CASSLIGGGDTQYF
TRBJ2-7 TRBV7-9 many 12 TRBD2 TGCGCCAGCAGCTTGCGGGGGTACGAGCAGTACTTC CASSLRGYEQYF
TRBJ1-2 TRBV12-3/TRBV12-4 - 12 TRBD1 TGTGCCAGCAGTCGGGACAGTTATGGCTACACCTTC CASSRDSYGYTF
TRBJ2-7 TRBV5-1 many 15 TRBD2 TGCGCCAGCAGCCTACTAGCGGGGACCTCCTACGAGCAGTACTTC CASSLLAGTSYEQYF
TRBJ2-3 TRBV7-9 - 17 - TGTGCCAGCAGCTCCACTCATGACAGTTCCCTCCCAGATACGCAGTATTTT CASSSTHDSSLPDTQYF
TRBJ1-2 TRBV5-1 many 15 TRBD1 TGCGCCAGCAGCCGAGACAGGGGGCCTAGATATGGCTACACCTTC CASSRDRGPRYGYTF
TRBJ2-1 TRBV18 once 14 TRBD1 TGTGCCAGCTCACCAGGACAGGGAGCCTACGAGCAGTTCTTC CASSPGQGAYEQFF
TRBJ1-6 TRBV28 few 15 - TGTGCCAGCAGCCGGCAGGGCAGCGATAATTCACCCCTCCACTTT CASSRQGSDNSPLHF
TRBJ2-3 TRBV20-1 - 16 - TGCAGTGCTAGTTACACGGGCCGCCTACCGGGAGATACGCAGTATTTT CSASYTGRLPGDTQYF
TRBJ2-4 TRBV3-1 few 16 TRBD2 TGTGCCAGCAGCCAGAGCGGGGGGGGGGGCAAAAACATTCAGTACTTC CASSQSGGGGKNIQYF
TRBJ2-5 TRBV12-5 - 12 - TGTGCTAGTGGTTTAGGGAACAATGAGCAGTACTTC CASGLGNNEQYF
TRBJ2-7 TRBV20-1 many 13 - TGCAGTGCTAGTGCCTTCTCCCACTACGAGCAGTACTTC CSASAFSHYEQYF
TRBJ2-3 TRBV30 - 18 TRBD2 TGTGCCTGGAGTGTACGAGCGGGGGGGCCGAGGAGCACAGATACGCAGTATTTT CAWSVRAGGPRSTDTQYF
TRBJ2-7 TRBV20-1 many 15 TRBD1 TGCAGTGCTAGAGATCAAGGGGGCCGAAGGTACGAGCAGTACTTC CSARDQGGRRYEQYF
TRBJ1-1 TRBV6-5 few 11 TRBD1 TGTGCCAGCAGCTCCCGGGACAGCTTTTTCTTT CASSSRDSFFF
TRBJ1-2 TRBV6-2/TRBV6-3 once 15 TRBD1 TGTGCCAGCAGTTTTCCTTCGACAGGGATATATGGCTACACCTTC CASSFPSTGIYGYTF
TRBJ1-1 TRBV5-1 few 14 - TGCGCCAGCAGCTGGGCTCGACAGAACACTGAAGCTTTCTTT CASSWARQNTEAFF
TRBJ2-3 TRBV9 many 14 - TGTGCCAGCAGCGGTACTACTGCCACAGATACGCAGTATTTT CASSGTTATDTQYF
TRBJ2-3 TRBV28 many 15 TRBD2 TGTGCCAGCAGTACCCGACTAGCGGGGACAGATACGCAGTATTTT CASSTRLAGTDTQYF
TRBJ2-7 TRBV7-6 many 14 TRBD2 TGTGCCAGCAGCCGCGCGGGGGGCGACGACGAGCAGTACTTC CASSRAGGDDEQYF
TRBJ1-2 TRBV18 many 14 - TGTGCCAGCTCACCAGGGGATACTAACTATGGCTACACCTTC CASSPGDTNYGYTF
TRBJ2-5 TRBV11-2 many 15 TRBD2 TGTGCCAGCAGCATCCTAGCGGGGGGGGAAGAGACCCAGTACTTC CASSILAGGEETQYF
TRBJ2-3 TRBV6-6 many 14 - TGTGCCAGCAGGATTCCCGGAAGTACAGATACGCAGTATTTT CASRIPGSTDTQYF
TRBJ2-5 TRBV7-2 - 15 - TGTGCCAGCAGCTTAGGAAGCGTAGGTTCAGAGACCCAGTACTTC CASSLGSVGSETQYF
TRBJ1-2 TRBV7-2 - 13 - TGTGCCAGCAAAAAGAGGACAGACTATGGCTACACCTTC CASKKRTDYGYTF
TRBJ2-5 TRBV3-1 - 17 - TGTGCCAGCAGCCAAGGGGGTAGCGGCCTTTCCTACAATGAGCAGTACTTC CASSQGGSGLSYNEQYF
TRBJ2-7 TRBV7-2 - 16 - TGTGCCAGCAGCTTAGGACCGGTGCCAACCTCTCTCGAGCAGTACTTC CASSLGPVPTSLEQYF
TRBJ1-1 TRBV9 many 15 - TGTGCCAGCAGCGTAGCCGGACACCCGAACACTGAAGCTTTCTTT CASSVAGHPNTEAFF
TRBJ1-4 TRBV10-3 many 13 - TGTGCCATCAGTGTTATACAGAATGAAAAACTGTTTTTT CAISVIQNEKLFF
TRBJ1-6 TRBV28 - 16 TRBD1 TGTGCCAGCAGCCGACTGTGGACAGGACCAAATTCACCCCTCCACTTT CASSRLWTGPNSPLHF
TRBJ2-7 TRBV20-1 few 15 TRBD1 TGCAGTGCGCGTACGGGACAGGCCCATACCAACGAGCAGTACTTC CSARTGQAHTNEQYF
TRBJ1-1 TRBV20-1 - 13 - TGCAGTGCTACCGGGAGGGAGAACACTGAAGCTTTCTTT CSATGRENTEAFF
TRBJ1-1 TRBV12-3/TRBV12-4 - 14 - TGTGCCAGCACCTGGGGACATTCAAACACTGAAGCTTTCTTT CASTWGHSNTEAFF
TRBJ2-2 TRBV27 few 13 TRBD1 TGTGCCAGCAGTCGGGACAGTCACGGGGAGCTGTTTTTT CASSRDSHGELFF
TRBJ1-1 TRBV7-6 few 16 - TGTGCCAGCAACTTAGTAGAGGCACCCAGGAACACTGAAGCTTTCTTT CASNLVEAPRNTEAFF
TRBJ1-1 TRBV20-1 many 14 TRBD1 TGCAGTGCTCCCCGGACAGGGGGAACGGGTGAAGCTTTCTTT CSAPRTGGTGEAFF
TRBJ2-7 TRBV15 many 14 - TGTGCCACCAGCAGAGACTTATCCTGGGCGAGGCAGTACTTC CATSRDLSWARQYF
TRBJ2-1 TRBV20-1 - 15 - TGCAGTGCCATAAACGGGCGCATCTCCTACAATGAGCAGTTCTTC CSAINGRISYNEQFF